These 8 T cell receptor beta chains originate from one sample sequenced in a study of T cells in Graves' hyperthyroidism and ophthalmopathy. It was RNA transcripts that yielded the amplified TCR beta CDR3 regions. The HTBI set primed first-round TCR CDR3 RT-PCR. TCRdb used MiXCR to reprocess the multiplex PCR reads, holding one entry per CDR3 protein. Of under 750,000 distinct CDR3 sequences in the sample, around a sixth were seen once. The sequencing input was blood. These receptors all come from a woman aged 45 to 65 with Graves' hyperthyroidism that later progressed to Graves' ophthalmopathy.

This clonotype was seen more than once but under ten times. The chain carries TRBV5-1 and TRBJ2-2, with 9 bases matching TRBD1. In germline, CDR1 is SGHRS, CDR2 YFSETQ. Unmatched junction bases numbered 7, after V lost 4 bases and J lost 0 bases. This CDR3 has 17 residues. The CDR3 protein is CASSDNWDRANTGELFF. The CDR3 DNA follows: TGCGCCAGCAGCGACAACTGGGACAGGGCGAACACCGGGGAGCTGTTTTTT.

This clonotype was recorded many times. The chain carries TRBV7-6 and TRBJ2-2; D is perhaps TRBD2 (5 bases). The CDR3 consists of 17 residues. CDR1 and CDR2 from the germline V gene are SGHVS and FNYEAQ. Trimming removed 1 base from V and 6 bases from J, with 18 bases in between. CDR3 amino acids: CASSLEAGGNPPGELFF. In DNA form, the CDR3 reads TGTGCCAGCAGCTTAGAGGCGGGCGGCAACCCTCCCGGGGAGCTGTTTTTT.

This clonotype came up a few times. This sequence joins TRBV5-1 and TRBJ2-6, with 9 bases identical to TRBD1. CDR3 size: 17 residues. V lost 2 bases to trimming and J lost 3 bases; unmatched junction nucleotides: 6. In germline, CDR1 is SGHRS, CDR2 YFSETQ. The CDR3, as DNA: TGCGCCAGCAGCTTCGGGACAGGGCGGCGTGGGGCCAACGTCCTGACTTTC. Its translation: CASSFGTGRRGANVLTF.

The chain links TRBV12-5 to TRBJ2-2, with TRBD1 identical over 7 bases. CDR1 and CDR2 (germline): LGHNT, FRNRAP. Unmatched junction bases numbered 12, after V lost 4 bases and J lost 7 bases. The CDR3 contains 16 residues. CDR3 protein: CASGSEGRGTRGELFF. CDR3 coding DNA: TGTGCTAGTGGTTCAGAAGGCAGGGGGACGCGCGGGGAGCTGTTTTTT. Complete variable domain (other parts from reference TRBV12-5 and TRBJ2-2): DARVTQTPRHKVTEMGQEVTMRCQPILGHNTVFWYRQTMMQGLELLAYFRNRAPLDDSGMPKDRFSAEMPDATLATLKIQPSEPRDSAVYFCASGSEGRGTRGELFFGEGSRLTVL.

The chain links TRBV6-1 to TRBJ1-5, with D perhaps TRBD1 (5 bases). V lost 7 bases and J 2 bases, leaving 15 bases between the germline ends. The CDR3 consists of 15 residues. Germline values: CDR1 MNHNS, CDR2 SASEGT. Written as DNA, the CDR3 is TGTGCCAGCACTCTCGAGAGGGGAGGCAATCAGCCCCAGCATTTT. It codes for CASTLERGGNQPQHF.

This clonotype appeared a few times. The rearrangement links TRBV5-5 to TRBJ1-3; no firm D call. Germline assignment: CDR1 SGHKS and CDR2 YYEKEE (reference sequence). Trimming cost V 5 bases and J 0 bases, with 12 bases left between them. This CDR3 spans 15 amino acids. Here the CDR3 reads CASSPYDLSGNTIYF. In DNA form, the CDR3 reads TGTGCCAGCAGTCCATACGACCTCTCTGGAAACACCATATATTTT.

The V and J genes are TRBV3-1 and TRBJ2-5, with D perhaps TRBD1 (5 bases). CDR1 LGHDT and CDR2 YNNKEL come from the germline V gene (reference sequence). This CDR3 spans 18 amino acids. V was clipped by 1 base and J by 2 bases, with 20 bases between them. CDR3 DNA: TGTGCCAGCAGCCAAGGAGTTTTCCCCATCTCAGGGCAAGAGACCCAGTACTTC. Protein: CASSQGVFPISGQETQYF.

The V gene is TRBV10-3, the J gene TRBJ2-3; D could derive from TRBD1 or TRBD2 (5 bases each). CDR1 is ENHRY and CDR2 is SYGVKD in the germline V gene. The CDR3 spans 15 residues. V lost 6 bases, J lost 2 bases, and 15 bases lay in between. CDR3 sequence: CAIRWGPFDTDTQYF. The CDR3 DNA reads as TGTGCCATCAGATGGGGACCTTTCGACACAGATACGCAGTATTTT.